The 19 T cell receptor beta chains below all came from one sample that was sequenced in a study of identical twins (dated by TCRdb to 2016 to 2017). Libraries were prepared through 5' RACE. Sequencing took place on an Illumina HiSeq 2000. TCRdb trimmed the raw reads at Q25, called clones with MiXCR and kept productive beta chains. Every distinct CDR3 protein forms one entry, paired with its most common genes and DNA. For this sample the table gives over 600,000 distinct CDR3 sequences, of which roughly 20% were detected only once. The top ten constitute more than 4% of the sample. These data were likewise used in another study, on T cells expressing NK-cell markers.

The sequenced sample was PBMCs. These receptors all stem from a woman younger than 30 in good health.

This clonotype occurred a few times. The V and J genes are TRBV12-3 or TRBV12-4 and TRBJ2-3; 8 bases match TRBD1. This CDR3 region has 16 residues. V gave up 2 bases and J gave up 2 bases; unmatched junction bases: 6. The CDR3 DNA is TGTGCCAGCAGTTTAACTACAGGGGGGATCACAGATACGCAGTATTTT. It translates to CASSLTTGGITDTQYF.

This clonotype has a count of ten or more. This chain joins TRBV12-3 or TRBV12-4 and TRBJ2-2; 7 nucleotides line up with TRBD1. This CDR3 is 16 amino acids long. V shed 7 bases, J shed 9 bases, and the junction held 17 bases outside the gene matches. The CDR3 spells CASTTGRWGIARELFF. The CDR3 DNA reads as TGTGCCAGCACGACAGGGAGATGGGGAATAGCACGGGAGCTGTTTTTT.

This clonotype was counted ten times or more. The chain combines TRBV29-1 with TRBJ1-1, with TRBD1 identical over 7 bases. V shed 6 bases and J 6 bases; nucleotides not matched to a gene: 7. Germline V gives CDR1 SQVTM, CDR2 ANQGSEA. This CDR3 region has 12 residues. The CDR3 nucleotides are TGCAGCGTCCTACCGACAGGGTCTGAAGCTTTCTTT. Protein sequence: CSVLPTGSEAFF. Filled out from reference TRBV29-1 and TRBJ1-1, the complete variable domain reads SAVISQKPSRDICQRGTSLTIQCQVDSQVTMMFWYRQQPGQSLTLIATANQGSEATYESGFVIDKFPISRPNLTFSTLTVSNMSPEDSSIYLCSVLPTGSEAFFGQGTRLTVV.

This clonotype was observed a few times. The J gene is TRBJ2-3, the V gene TRBV7-2, with TRBD2 matching 8 bases. Germline V gene lookup returns CDR1 SGHTA and CDR2 FQGNSA. The CDR3 consists of 14 residues. V was pared by 5 bases and J by 6 bases, with 7 bases of the junction left unmatched. CDR3 nucleotides: TGTGCCAGCAGCCCATCGGGGGGGATCGATACGCAGTATTTT. It encodes CASSPSGGIDTQYF.

This chain uses TRBV6-2 or TRBV6-3 with TRBJ2-7, with 7 bases matching TRBD2. With 11 bases clipped from V and 2 bases from J, the junction kept 6 bases outside the gene matches. The V gene's germline CDR1 is MNHEY and CDR2 SVGEGT. CDR3 size: 12 residues. CDR3 loop: CASRGTTYEQYF. DNA for the CDR3: TGTGCCTCCCGGGGGACTACCTACGAGCAGTACTTC.

This clonotype was seen many times. V is TRBV13 and J is TRBJ2-7; unclear D gene. Trimming shortened V by 2 bases and J by 5 bases, and 7 bases separated the two germline ends. The germline CDR1 and CDR2 sequences are PRHDT and FYEKMQ (reference sequence). The CDR3 is 12 residues long. CDR3 loop: CASSLHADEQYF. The DNA for the CDR3 is TGTGCCAGCAGCTTACATGCGGACGAGCAGTACTTC.

This chain links TRBV7-2 with TRBJ2-1; D uncertain. Per germline, CDR1 SGHTA and CDR2 FQGNSA. V lost 5 bases and J lost 5, with 13 bases in between. The CDR3 covers 14 residues. CDR3 loop: CASSPQRPHNEQFF. CDR3 DNA: TGTGCCAGCAGCCCTCAAAGGCCCCACAATGAGCAGTTCTTC.

This clonotype was observed at least ten times. This chain joins TRBV12-3 or TRBV12-4 and TRBJ2-2; D perhaps matches TRBD2 (5 bases). The CDR3 totals 16 residues. Trimming cost V 5 bases and J 2 bases, with 15 bases left between them. CDR3 DNA: TGTGCCAGCAGTATCAGCTGGCTAGCCAACACCGGGGAGCTGTTTTTT. Translated: CASSISWLANTGELFF.

This clonotype came up a few times. The J gene is TRBJ1-2, the V gene TRBV6-5; unclear D gene. V lost 4 bases and J lost 4, with 13 bases in between. CDR1 is MNHEY, CDR2 SVGAGI, per germline. The CDR3 spans 14 residues. CDR3 DNA: TGTGCCAGCAGTTCGGAGGGCAGGCCCTATGGCTACACCTTC. This encodes CASSSEGRPYGYTF.

The rearrangement joins TRBV7-2 to TRBJ2-3, with TRBD2 as a possible D gene (5 bases). Germline V gene lookup returns CDR1 SGHTA and CDR2 FQGNSA. The CDR3 length is 15 residues. Trimming took off 7 bases at V and 6 bases at J, with 20 bases between the two ends. CDR3 in DNA: TGTGCCAGCACCCATTACGGACTGTACGAGGATACGCAGTATTTT. Residues: CASTHYGLYEDTQYF.

This clonotype was seen a handful of times. The chain couples TRBV20-1 to TRBJ2-3; 8 positions match TRBD2. In germline, CDR1 is DFQATT, CDR2 SNEGSKA (reference sequence). This CDR3 is built from 13 residues. Germline trimming cut 8 bases from V and 4 bases from J; bases unmatched to any gene: 8. The CDR3 coding sequence is TGCAGTTCCAGAGCGGGAGTCTCAGATACGCAGTATTTT. Translated: CSSRAGVSDTQYF.

This clonotype has a count of ten or more. CDR3 amino acids: CASSLGDDEQFF. Written as DNA, the CDR3 is TGTGCCAGCAGCTTAGGAGACGATGAGCAGTTCTTC. The chain combines TRBV7-8 with TRBJ2-1; no reliable D call. The length of the CDR3 is 12 residues. Trimming pared 1 base from V and 8 bases from J, leaving 6 bases between. Germline lookup yields CDR1 SGHVS and CDR2 FQNEAQ.

The sample holds a few counts of this clonotype. The chain is built from TRBV11-2 and TRBJ2-3, with 9 bases matching TRBD1. CDR1 and CDR2 from the germline V gene are SGHAT and FQNNGV. The CDR3 consists of 17 residues. After removal of 0 bases from V and 3 bases from J, the junction contained 7 bases not matched to a gene. The CDR3 sequence: CASSLDSWGTGTDTQYF. CDR3 sequence (DNA): TGTGCCAGCAGCTTAGATTCGTGGGGGACAGGGACAGATACGCAGTATTTT. Together with reference TRBV11-2 and TRBJ2-3, the CDR3 gives the full variable domain: EAGVAQSPRYKIIEKRQSVAFWCNPISGHATLYWYQQILGQGPKLLIQFQNNGVVDDSQLPKDRFSAERLKGVDSTLKIQPAKLEDSAVYLCASSLDSWGTGTDTQYFGPGTRLTVL.

The chain employs TRBV2 and TRBJ2-2; 8 nucleotides align to TRBD1. This CDR3 has 14 amino acids. The V gene end was trimmed by 4 bases and the J gene end by 5 bases; junction bases not matched to a gene: 3. Germline loops: CDR1 SNHLY, CDR2 FYNNEI. In DNA form, the CDR3 reads TGTGCCAGCAGTGGGACAGGGAGGACCGGGGAGCTGTTTTTT. Protein: CASSGTGRTGELFF. The entire variable domain, with the rest obtained from reference TRBV2 and TRBJ2-2, is as follows: EPEVTQTPSHQVTQMGQEVILRCVPISNHLYFYWYRQILGQKVEFLVSFYNNEISEKSEIFDDQFSVERPDGSNFTLKIRSTKLEDSAMYFCASSGTGRTGELFFGEGSRLTVL.

For the CDR3, the DNA is TGTGCCAGCAGTTACCCTGGGACAGTAGGGAATCAGCCCCAGCATTTT. Protein product: CASSYPGTVGNQPQHF. The chain has TRBV6-5 and TRBJ1-5; 7 bases are a match to TRBD1. Germline CDR1 MNHEY, CDR2 SVGAGI. Trimming removed 2 bases from V and 4 bases from J; junction bases left unmatched: 8. This CDR3 is 16 amino acids long.

This clonotype was counted a few times. The chain has TRBV28 and TRBJ2-2; 7 positions agree with TRBD2. CDR3 length: 15 residues. In germline, CDR1 is MDHEN, CDR2 SYDVKM. With V trimmed by 3 bases and J by 7 bases, 8 bases remained unmatched. The DNA of the CDR3 is TGTGCCAGCAGTTTCCAGGGAGGGGCGGTCGGGGAGCTGTTTTTT. Its translation is CASSFQGGAVGELFF. Full variable domain (remainder filled in from reference TRBV28 and TRBJ2-2): DVKVTQSSRYLVKRTGEKVFLECVQDMDHENMFWYRQDPGLGLRLIYFSYDVKMKEKGDIPEGYSVSREKKERFSLILESASTNQTSMYLCASSFQGGAVGELFFGEGSRLTVL.

This chain links TRBV6-2 or TRBV6-3 with TRBJ1-2; unclear D gene. Trimming took off 7 bases at V and 5 bases at J, with 17 bases between the two ends. This CDR3 contains 14 residues. CDR1 and CDR2 (germline): MNHEY, SVGEGT. The CDR3 sequence is CASNDNPGWYGYTF. Written as DNA, the CDR3 is TGTGCCAGCAACGATAATCCAGGCTGGTATGGCTACACCTTC.

This clonotype was counted between two and nine times. The V call is TRBV29-1, the J call TRBJ2-3, with 10 bases identical to TRBD2. V gave up 0 bases and J gave up 8 bases; unmatched junction bases: 11. The CDR3 totals 16 residues. Germline V gives CDR1 SQVTM, CDR2 ANQGSEA. The CDR3 loop is CSVEDFGTSGEPTQYF. CDR3 bases: TGCAGCGTTGAAGATTTCGGTACTAGCGGGGAACCTACGCAGTATTTT.

CDR3 sequence reads: CASSARGGDDEQYF. DNA of the CDR3: TGTGCCAGCAGTGCCCGGGGGGGCGACGACGAGCAGTACTTC. This chain uses TRBV25-1 with TRBJ2-7; the match to TRBD2 covers 8 bases. The V segment lost 4 bases and the J segment 5 bases; nucleotides outside the gene matches: 7. Germline V lookup: CDR1 MGHDK, CDR2 SYGVNS. This CDR3 has 14 residues.